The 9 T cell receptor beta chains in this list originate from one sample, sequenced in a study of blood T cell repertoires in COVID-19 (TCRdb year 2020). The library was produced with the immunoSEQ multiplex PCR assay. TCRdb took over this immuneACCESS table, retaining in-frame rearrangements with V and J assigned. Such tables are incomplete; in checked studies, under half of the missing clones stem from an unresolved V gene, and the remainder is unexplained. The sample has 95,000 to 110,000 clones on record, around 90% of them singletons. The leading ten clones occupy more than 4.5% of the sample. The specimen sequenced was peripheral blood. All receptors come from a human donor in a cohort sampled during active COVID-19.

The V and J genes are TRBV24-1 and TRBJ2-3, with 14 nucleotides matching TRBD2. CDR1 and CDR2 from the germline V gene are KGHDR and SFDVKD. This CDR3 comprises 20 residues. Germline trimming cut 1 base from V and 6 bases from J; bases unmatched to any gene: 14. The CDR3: CATSDFIRTSGGSSRDTQYF. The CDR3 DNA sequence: TGTGCCACCAGTGATTTTATCCGGACTAGCGGGGGGTCCTCTCGGGATACGCAGTATTTT.

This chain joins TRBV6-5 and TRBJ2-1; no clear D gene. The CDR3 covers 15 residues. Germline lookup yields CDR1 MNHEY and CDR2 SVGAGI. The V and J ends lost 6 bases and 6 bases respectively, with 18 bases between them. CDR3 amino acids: CASRNLDSTFNEQFF. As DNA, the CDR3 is TGTGCCAGCAGGAACCTCGACTCCACTTTCAATGAGCAGTTCTTC.

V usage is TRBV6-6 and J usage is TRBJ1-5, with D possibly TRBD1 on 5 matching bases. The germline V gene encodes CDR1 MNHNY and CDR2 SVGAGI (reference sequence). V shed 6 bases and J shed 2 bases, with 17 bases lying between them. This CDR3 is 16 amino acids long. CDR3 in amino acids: CASRGPGGGGNQPQHF. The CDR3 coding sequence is TGTGCCAGCAGGGGACCCGGGGGTGGGGGCAATCAGCCCCAGCATTTT.

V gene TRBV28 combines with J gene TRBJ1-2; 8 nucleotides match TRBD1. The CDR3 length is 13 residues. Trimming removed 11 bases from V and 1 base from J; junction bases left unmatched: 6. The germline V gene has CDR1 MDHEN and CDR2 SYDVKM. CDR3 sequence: CAGRTGNNYGYTF. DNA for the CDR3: TGTGCCGGGAGGACAGGGAATAACTATGGCTACACCTTC.

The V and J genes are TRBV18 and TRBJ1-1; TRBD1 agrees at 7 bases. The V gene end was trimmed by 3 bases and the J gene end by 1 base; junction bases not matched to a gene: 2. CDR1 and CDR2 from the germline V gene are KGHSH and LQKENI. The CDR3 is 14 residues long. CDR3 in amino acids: CASSPGQWNTEAFF. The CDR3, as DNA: TGTGCCAGCTCACCGGGACAGTGGAACACTGAAGCTTTCTTT.

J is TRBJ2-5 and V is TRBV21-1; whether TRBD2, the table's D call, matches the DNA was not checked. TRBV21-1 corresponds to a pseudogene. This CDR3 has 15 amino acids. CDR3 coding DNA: TGTGCCAGCAGAAAAAGGACTAGCGGTCAAGAGACCCAGTACTTC. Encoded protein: CASRKRTSGQETQYF.

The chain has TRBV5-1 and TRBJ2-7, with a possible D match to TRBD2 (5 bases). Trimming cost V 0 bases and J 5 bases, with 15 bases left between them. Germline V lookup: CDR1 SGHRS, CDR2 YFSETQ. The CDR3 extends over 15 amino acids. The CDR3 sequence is CASSLAGYIPNEQYF. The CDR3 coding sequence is TGCGCCAGCAGCTTGGCGGGGTATATCCCCAACGAGCAGTACTTC.

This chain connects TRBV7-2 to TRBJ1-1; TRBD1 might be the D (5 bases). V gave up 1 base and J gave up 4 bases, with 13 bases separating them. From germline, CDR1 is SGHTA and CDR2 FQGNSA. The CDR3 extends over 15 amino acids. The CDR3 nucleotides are TGTGCCAGCAGCTTAGGGGGGGGAGGGAGCACTGAAGCTTTCTTT. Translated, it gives CASSLGGGGSTEAFF.

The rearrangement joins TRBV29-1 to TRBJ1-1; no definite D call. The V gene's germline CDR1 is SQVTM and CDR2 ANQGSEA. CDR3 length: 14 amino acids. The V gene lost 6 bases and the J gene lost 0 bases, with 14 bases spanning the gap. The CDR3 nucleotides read TGCAGCGTACGACTTGCTCAAATGAACACTGAAGCTTTCTTT. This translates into CSVRLAQMNTEAFF.